These 14 T cell receptor beta chains share one sample of origin, sequenced in a study of memory CD4+ T cells and cytomegalovirus serostatus. Method: immunoSEQ multiplex PCR; TCRdb's copy keeps in-frame clones and lacks some. The table records more than 45,000 clones, about three quarters of them present only once. The sort gate was single viable CD3+CD4+CD8-CD45RO+ cells for memory CD4+ T cells. Material: memory CD4+ T cells from blood. These receptor sequences come from an adult in good health and CMV-seronegative.

The CDR3 DNA reads TGTGCCAGTAGTATGGGAACTAGCGGGGGGTACGAGCAGTACTTC. Protein product: CASSMGTSGGYEQYF. This rearrangement joins TRBV19 to TRBJ2-7; 12 positions match TRBD2. Trimming took 3 bases from V and 4 from J; bases not matched to a gene: 4. The CDR3 has 15 residues. CDR1 is LNHDA, CDR2 SQIVND, per germline (reference sequence).

This clone was found once. The J gene is TRBJ1-1, the V gene TRBV11-2; possible D gene TRBD1, 6 bases. Germline values: CDR1 SGHAT, CDR2 FQNNGV. This CDR3 has 15 amino acids. Trimming took off 5 bases at V and 8 bases at J, with 21 bases between the two ends. CDR3 nucleotides: TGTGCCAGCAGCGACCCAGGGGCCTTTGGGGAGGAAGCTTTCTTT. This translates into CASSDPGAFGEEAFF.

The chain recombines TRBV19 with TRBJ2-3; 7 nucleotides match TRBD1. Trimming cost V 4 bases and J 3 bases; bases outside gene matches: 4. CDR3 length equals 14 residues. The germline CDR1 and CDR2 sequences are LNHDA and SQIVND (reference sequence). The chain's CDR3 is CASSRSQGTDTQYF. As DNA, the CDR3 is TGTGCCAGTAGTAGATCACAGGGGACAGATACGCAGTATTTT.

Here the CDR3 reads CASSSRASGNNEQFF. The CDR3 bases are TGTGCCAGCAGCTCTCGGGCTAGCGGCAACAATGAGCAGTTCTTC. The rearrangement links TRBV7-3 to TRBJ2-1, with 7 bases lining up with TRBD2. The CDR3 is made up of 15 amino acids. Trimming removed 4 bases from V and 5 bases from J; junction bases left unmatched: 8. Germline CDR1 is SGHTA and CDR2 is FQGTGA.

The chain carries TRBV10-3 and TRBJ2-3, with 10 bases that match TRBD2. The germline V gene encodes CDR1 ENHRY and CDR2 SYGVKD. CDR3 size: 15 residues. The trim removed 5 bases at V and 6 bases at J, leaving 8 bases unmatched. The DNA of the CDR3 is TGTGCCATCAGTCGTTCTAGCGGGAGAGGGGATACGCAGTATTTT. This encodes CAISRSSGRGDTQYF.

The chain joins TRBV7-9 to TRBJ2-5; D tentatively fits TRBD1 or TRBD2 (5 bases each). V was shortened by 5 bases and J by 2 bases, with 12 bases between the two germline ends. Germline V gives CDR1 SEHNR, CDR2 FQNEAQ (reference sequence). The length of the CDR3 is 14 residues. The CDR3 protein is CASSIGTAQETQYF. The CDR3 nucleotides are TGTGCCAGCAGCATCGGGACGGCTCAAGAGACCCAGTACTTC.

CDR3 sequence: CASSLDYAGRHYGYTF. CDR3 sequence (DNA): TGTGCCAGCAGCTTAGATTACGCCGGGCGCCACTATGGCTACACCTTC. The rearrangement joins TRBV7-2 to TRBJ1-2; D not resolved. CDR1 is SGHTA and CDR2 is FQGNSA in the germline V gene. This CDR3 region has 16 residues. V lost 1 base and J 3 bases, leaving 15 bases between the germline ends.

The chain has TRBV6-6 and TRBJ1-5; TRBD1 aligns across 8 bases. V shed 7 bases and J 2 bases; nucleotides not matched to a gene: 10. CDR3 length: 16 amino acids. Germline V gene sequence: CDR1 MNHNY, CDR2 SVGAGI (reference sequence). CDR3 sequence (DNA): TGTGCCAGCAAAGGACCAGGGGGCGGTGGCAATCAGCCCCAGCATTTT. This translates into CASKGPGGGGNQPQHF.

This chain joins TRBV5-1 and TRBJ1-2; D is unresolved. The CDR3 has 15 residues. The V end lost 0 bases, the J end lost 6 bases, and 15 bases lay between the germline ends. Germline loops: CDR1 SGHRS, CDR2 YFSETQ. The CDR3 loop is CASSLGMGYGDGYTF. DNA of the CDR3: TGCGCCAGCAGCTTGGGGATGGGGTACGGTGATGGCTACACCTTC.

V is TRBV6-5 and J is TRBJ1-5; D might be TRBD1 (5 bases). V was cut by 2 bases and J by 1 base, with 9 bases left in between. The V gene's germline CDR1 is MNHEY and CDR2 SVGAGI. The CDR3 runs to 15 residues. CDR3 DNA sequence: TGTGCCAGCAGTTACAGCAGGGCCAGCAATCAGCCCCAGCATTTT. Its protein product is CASSYSRASNQPQHF.

The rearrangement joins TRBV5-1 to TRBJ2-1; perhaps D is TRBD1 or TRBD2 (6 bases each). The CDR3 covers 16 residues. Looked up from germline, CDR1 is SGHRS and CDR2 is YFSETQ. The V end was cut by 0 bases, the J end by 6 bases, with 16 bases between. CDR3 loop: CASSLAAGGGFNEQFF. CDR3 bases: TGCGCCAGCAGCTTGGCCGCCGGAGGGGGGTTCAATGAGCAGTTCTTC.

This rearrangement joins TRBV11-3 to TRBJ2-5, with 8 bases that match TRBD2. The CDR3 has 14 residues. Unmatched junction bases numbered 10, after V lost 8 bases and J lost 5 bases. Germline assignment: CDR1 SGHNT and CDR2 YENEEA. CDR3 nucleotides: TGTGCCAGCTCGATTATAGCGGGAATGGAGACCCAGTACTTC. Translating it yields CASSIIAGMETQYF.

The V gene is TRBV14, the J gene TRBJ2-1; 12 nucleotides match TRBD2. CDR1 SGHDN and CDR2 FVKESK come from the germline V gene. The trim removed 4 bases at V and 5 bases at J, leaving 9 bases unmatched. The CDR3 loop spans 17 amino acids. CDR3 region: CASSRDDGLAGNNEQFF. The DNA for the CDR3 is TGTGCCAGCAGCCGAGATGACGGACTAGCGGGAAACAATGAGCAGTTCTTC.

This chain connects TRBV4-2 to TRBJ2-3; 11 bases line up with TRBD2. This CDR3 contains 18 residues. Germline V lookup: CDR1 LGHNA, CDR2 YNFKEQ. V lost 1 base and J lost 3; bases outside the gene matches: 9. The CDR3 protein is CASSQGRLAGLGTDTQYF. In DNA, the CDR3 is TGTGCCAGCAGCCAAGGCCGACTAGCGGGATTAGGTACAGATACGCAGTATTTT.